Sequencing of this TCR beta chain was carried out in a study of T cell responses to AZD1222 COVID-19 vaccine. On this clone itself: Antigen specificity is unknown.

TCRdb's table, derived via immunoSEQ multiplex PCR, lists solely in-frame clones and lacks some. The profile shows around 120,000 clones, roughly 87% of them singletons. The study, taken as a whole, reports: Spike-specific TCR breadth rose after two AZD1222 doses, and depth rose as well. Researchers report vaccine-associated CD4 TCRs spanning spike, with dominance at 160-218 and 743-854. Repertoire samples came only from after the peak T cell response.

Germline CDR1 is SGHTA and CDR2 is FQGTGA. This CDR3 spans 15 amino acids. V dropped 4 bases and J dropped 7; count of bases not matched to a gene: 7. Samples with a second dose at about 4 or about 12 weeks were pooled together. The clonotype comes from an adult who received the AZD1222 COVID-19 vaccine. The chain is built from TRBV7-3 and TRBJ1-4; 9 bases align to TRBD1. Sequencing used peripheral blood, obtained 28 days after the second AZD1222 dose. CDR3 loop: CASSSTGGAGEKLFF. The CDR3 DNA sequence: TGTGCCAGCAGCTCCACAGGGGGCGCGGGTGAAAAACTGTTTTTT.